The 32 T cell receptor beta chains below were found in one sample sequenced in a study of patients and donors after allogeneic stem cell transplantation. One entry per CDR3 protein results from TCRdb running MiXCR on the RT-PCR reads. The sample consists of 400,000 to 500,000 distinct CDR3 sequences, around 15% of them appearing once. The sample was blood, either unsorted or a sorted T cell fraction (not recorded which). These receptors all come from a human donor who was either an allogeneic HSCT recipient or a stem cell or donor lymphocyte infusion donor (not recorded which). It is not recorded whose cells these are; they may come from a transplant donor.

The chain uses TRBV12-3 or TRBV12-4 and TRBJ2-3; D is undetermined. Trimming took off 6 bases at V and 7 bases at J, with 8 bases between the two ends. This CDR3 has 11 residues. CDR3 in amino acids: CASSQWHTQYF. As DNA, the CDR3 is TGTGCCAGCAGCCAGTGGCATACGCAGTATTTT.

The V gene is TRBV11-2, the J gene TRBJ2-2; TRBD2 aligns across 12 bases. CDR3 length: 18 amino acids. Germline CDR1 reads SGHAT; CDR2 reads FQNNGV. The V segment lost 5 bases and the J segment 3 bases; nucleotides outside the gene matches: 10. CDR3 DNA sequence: TGTGCCAGCAGCCACACTAGCGGGGGGCTCCCTTACACCGGGGAGCTGTTTTTT. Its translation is CASSHTSGGLPYTGELFF.

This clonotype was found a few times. The CDR3 nucleotides read TGTGCCAGCAGTTTACCAGGACTAGCGGGAGGGCCAGGTGAGCAGTTCTTC. Translating gives CASSLPGLAGGPGEQFF. The rearrangement joins TRBV6-5 to TRBJ2-1; TRBD2 matches at 15 bases. The CDR3 is made up of 17 amino acids. CDR1 and CDR2 (germline): MNHEY, SVGAGI. Trimming cost V 4 bases and J 9 bases; bases outside gene matches: 10.

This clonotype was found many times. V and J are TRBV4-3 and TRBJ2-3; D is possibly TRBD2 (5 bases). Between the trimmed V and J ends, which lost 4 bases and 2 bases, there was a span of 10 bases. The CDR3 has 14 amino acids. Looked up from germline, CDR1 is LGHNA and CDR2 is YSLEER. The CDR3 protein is CASSPGSDTDTQYF. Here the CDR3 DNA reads TGCGCCAGCAGCCCGGGATCAGACACAGATACGCAGTATTTT.

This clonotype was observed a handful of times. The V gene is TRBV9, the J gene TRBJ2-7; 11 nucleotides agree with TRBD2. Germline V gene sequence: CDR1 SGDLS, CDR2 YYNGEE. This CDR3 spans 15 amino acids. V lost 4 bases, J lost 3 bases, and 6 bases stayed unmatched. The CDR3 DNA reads TGTGCCAGCAGCACCGGGACTAGCGGTTACTACGAGCAGTACTTC. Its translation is CASSTGTSGYYEQYF. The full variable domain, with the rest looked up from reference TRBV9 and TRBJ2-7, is DSGVTQTPKHLITATGQRVTLRCSPRSGDLSVYWYQQSLDQGLQFLIQYYNGEERAKGNILERFSAQQFPDLHSELNLSSLELGDSALYFCASSTGTSGYYEQYFGPGTRLTVT.

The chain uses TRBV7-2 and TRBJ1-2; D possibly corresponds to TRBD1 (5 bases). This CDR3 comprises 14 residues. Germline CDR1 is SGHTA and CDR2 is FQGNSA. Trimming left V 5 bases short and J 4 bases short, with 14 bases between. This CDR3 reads CASSPSRGSYGYTF. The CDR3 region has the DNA TGTGCCAGCAGCCCCTCGAGGGGCAGCTATGGCTACACCTTC.

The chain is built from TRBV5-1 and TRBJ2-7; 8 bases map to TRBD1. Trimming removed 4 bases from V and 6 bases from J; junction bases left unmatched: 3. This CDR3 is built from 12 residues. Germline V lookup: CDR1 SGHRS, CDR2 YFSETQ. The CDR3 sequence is CASSPGQGEQYF. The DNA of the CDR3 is TGCGCCAGCAGCCCAGGACAGGGCGAGCAGTACTTC.

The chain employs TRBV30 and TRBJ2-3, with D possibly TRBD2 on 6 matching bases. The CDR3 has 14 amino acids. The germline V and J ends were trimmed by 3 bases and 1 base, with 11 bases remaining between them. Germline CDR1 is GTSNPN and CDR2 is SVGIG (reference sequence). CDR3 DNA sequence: TGTGCCTGGAGCGGAGGGGCCCGCACAGATACGCAGTATTTT. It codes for CAWSGGARTDTQYF.

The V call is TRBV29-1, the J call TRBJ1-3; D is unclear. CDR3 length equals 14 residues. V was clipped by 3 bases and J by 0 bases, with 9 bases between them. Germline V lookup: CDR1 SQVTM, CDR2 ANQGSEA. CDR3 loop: CSVDPQSSGNTIYF. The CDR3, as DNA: TGCAGCGTTGATCCCCAGAGCTCTGGAAACACCATATATTTT.

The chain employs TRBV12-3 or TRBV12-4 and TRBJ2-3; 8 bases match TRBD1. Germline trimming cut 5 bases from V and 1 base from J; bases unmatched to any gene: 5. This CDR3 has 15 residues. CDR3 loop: CASSQGARGTDTQYF. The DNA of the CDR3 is TGTGCCAGCAGTCAGGGGGCGAGGGGCACAGATACGCAGTATTTT.

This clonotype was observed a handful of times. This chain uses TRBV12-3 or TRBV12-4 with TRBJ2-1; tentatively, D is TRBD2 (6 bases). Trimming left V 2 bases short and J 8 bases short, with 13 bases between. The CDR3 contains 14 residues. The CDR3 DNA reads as TGTGCCAGCAGTTTAAACGGGAGAAGCGATGAGCAGTTCTTC. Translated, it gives CASSLNGRSDEQFF.

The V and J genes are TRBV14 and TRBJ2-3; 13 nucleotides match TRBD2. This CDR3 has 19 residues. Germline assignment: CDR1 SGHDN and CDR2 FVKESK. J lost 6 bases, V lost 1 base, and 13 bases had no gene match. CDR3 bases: TGTGCCAGCAGCCAAGGCCCGTCGGCACTAGCGGGGGGGCTGGATACGCAGTATTTT. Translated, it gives CASSQGPSALAGGLDTQYF.

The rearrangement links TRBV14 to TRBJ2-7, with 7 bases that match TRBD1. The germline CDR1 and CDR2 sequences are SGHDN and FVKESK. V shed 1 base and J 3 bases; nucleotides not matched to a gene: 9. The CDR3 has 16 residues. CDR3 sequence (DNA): TGTGCCAGCAGCCAAGGGGACAGACGGTCCGGCTACGAGCAGTACTTC. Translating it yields CASSQGDRRSGYEQYF.

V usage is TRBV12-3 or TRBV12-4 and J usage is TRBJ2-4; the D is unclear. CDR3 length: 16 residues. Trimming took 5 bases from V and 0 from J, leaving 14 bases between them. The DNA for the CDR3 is TGTGCCAGCAGTCAATCTAGTGTCGTAGCCAAAAACATTCAGTACTTC. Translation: CASSQSSVVAKNIQYF.

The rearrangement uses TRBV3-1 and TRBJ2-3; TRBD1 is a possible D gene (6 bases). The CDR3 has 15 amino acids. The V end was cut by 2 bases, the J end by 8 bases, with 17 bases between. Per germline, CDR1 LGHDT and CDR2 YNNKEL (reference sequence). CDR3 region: CASSQRIQGVATQYF. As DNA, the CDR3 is TGTGCCAGCAGCCAACGGATACAGGGCGTAGCTACGCAGTATTTT.

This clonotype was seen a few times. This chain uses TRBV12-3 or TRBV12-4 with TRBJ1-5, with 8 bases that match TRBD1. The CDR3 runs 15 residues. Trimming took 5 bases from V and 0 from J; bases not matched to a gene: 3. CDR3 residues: CASSRQGFSNQPQHF. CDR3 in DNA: TGTGCCAGCAGTCGACAGGGGTTTAGCAATCAGCCCCAGCATTTT.

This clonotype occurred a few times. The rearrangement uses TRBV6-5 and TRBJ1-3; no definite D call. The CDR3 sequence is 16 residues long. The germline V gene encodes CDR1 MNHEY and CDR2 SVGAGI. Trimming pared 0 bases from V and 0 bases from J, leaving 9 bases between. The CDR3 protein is CASSYSKPLSGNTIYF. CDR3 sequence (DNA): TGTGCCAGCAGTTACTCGAAGCCCCTCTCTGGAAACACCATATATTTT.

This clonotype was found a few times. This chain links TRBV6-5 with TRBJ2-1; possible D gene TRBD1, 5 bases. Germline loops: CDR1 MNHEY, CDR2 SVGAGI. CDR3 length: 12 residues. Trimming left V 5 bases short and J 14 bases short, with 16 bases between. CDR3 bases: TGTGCCAGCAGTAACACCAGGGATTGGGAGTTCTTC. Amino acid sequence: CASSNTRDWEFF.

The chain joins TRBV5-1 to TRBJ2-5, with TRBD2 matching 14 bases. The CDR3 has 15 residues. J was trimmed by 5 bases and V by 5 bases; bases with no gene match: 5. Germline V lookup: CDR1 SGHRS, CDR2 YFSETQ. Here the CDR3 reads CASRGGLAGAETQYF. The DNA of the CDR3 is TGCGCCAGCAGGGGGGGACTAGCGGGAGCTGAGACCCAGTACTTC.

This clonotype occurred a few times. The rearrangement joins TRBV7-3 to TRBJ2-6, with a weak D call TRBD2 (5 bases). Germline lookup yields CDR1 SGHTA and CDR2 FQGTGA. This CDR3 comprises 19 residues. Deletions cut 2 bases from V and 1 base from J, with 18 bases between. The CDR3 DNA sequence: TGTGCCAGCAGCTTACGCCTCGGGGATGAAAGATCTGGGGCCAACGTCCTGACTTTC. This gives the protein CASSLRLGDERSGANVLTF.

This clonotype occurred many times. In DNA, the CDR3 is TGTGCCAGCAGCCCCCCTGGGGGGACTAGTGAGGCCAAAAACATTCAGTACTTC. This codes for CASSPPGGTSEAKNIQYF. The rearrangement uses TRBV11-1 and TRBJ2-4; 8 bases line up with TRBD2. The germline V gene encodes CDR1 SGHAT and CDR2 FQDESV (reference sequence). The CDR3 extends over 18 amino acids. V dropped 5 bases and J dropped 1; count of bases not matched to a gene: 13. The full variable domain, its missing parts supplied by reference TRBV11-1 and TRBJ2-4, is EAEVAQSPRYKITEKSQAVAFWCDPISGHATLYWYRQILGQGPELLVQFQDESVVDDSQLPKDRFSAERLKGVDSTLKIQPAELGDSAMYLCASSPPGGTSEAKNIQYFGAGTRLSVL.

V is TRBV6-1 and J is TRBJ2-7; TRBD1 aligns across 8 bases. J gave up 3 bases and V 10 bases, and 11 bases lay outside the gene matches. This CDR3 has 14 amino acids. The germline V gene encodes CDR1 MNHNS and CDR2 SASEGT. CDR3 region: CATKRDRMNYEQYF. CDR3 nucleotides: TGTGCCACCAAAAGGGACAGGATGAACTACGAGCAGTACTTC.

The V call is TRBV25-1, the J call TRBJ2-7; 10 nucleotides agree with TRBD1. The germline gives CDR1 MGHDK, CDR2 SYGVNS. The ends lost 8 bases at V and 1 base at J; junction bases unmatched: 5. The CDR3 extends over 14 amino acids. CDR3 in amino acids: CASGGTGVSYEQYF. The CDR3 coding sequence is TGTGCCAGCGGTGGGACAGGGGTTTCCTACGAGCAGTACTTC.

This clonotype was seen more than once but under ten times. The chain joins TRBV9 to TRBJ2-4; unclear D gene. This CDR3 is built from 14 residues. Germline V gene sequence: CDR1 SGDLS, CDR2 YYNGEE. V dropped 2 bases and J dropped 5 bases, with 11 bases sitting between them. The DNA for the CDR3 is TGTGCCAGCAGCGTGGCCGCCCGCGAAAACATTCAGTACTTC. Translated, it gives CASSVAARENIQYF. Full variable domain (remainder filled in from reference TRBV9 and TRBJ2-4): DSGVTQTPKHLITATGQRVTLRCSPRSGDLSVYWYQQSLDQGLQFLIQYYNGEERAKGNILERFSAQQFPDLHSELNLSSLELGDSALYFCASSVAARENIQYFGAGTRLSVL.

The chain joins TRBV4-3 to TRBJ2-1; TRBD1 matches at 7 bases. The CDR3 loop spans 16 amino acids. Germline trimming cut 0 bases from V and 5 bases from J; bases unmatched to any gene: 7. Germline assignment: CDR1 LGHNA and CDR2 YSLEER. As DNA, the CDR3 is TGCGCCAGCAGCCAAGATCGACAGGGATCCCACAATGAGCAGTTCTTC. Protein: CASSQDRQGSHNEQFF.

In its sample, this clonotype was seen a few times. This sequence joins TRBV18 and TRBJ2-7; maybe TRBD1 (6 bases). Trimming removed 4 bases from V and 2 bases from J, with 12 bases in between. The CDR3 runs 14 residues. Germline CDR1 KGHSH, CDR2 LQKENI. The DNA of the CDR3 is TGTGCCAGCTCACGCCGGACAGACACCTACGAGCAGTACTTC. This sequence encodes CASSRRTDTYEQYF.

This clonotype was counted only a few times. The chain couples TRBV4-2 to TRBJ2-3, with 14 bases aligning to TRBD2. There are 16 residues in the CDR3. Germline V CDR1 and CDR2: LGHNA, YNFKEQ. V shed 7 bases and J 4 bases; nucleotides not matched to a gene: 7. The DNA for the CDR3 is TGTGCCAGCACCCCCGGGACTAGCGGGAGCGCAGATACGCAGTATTTT. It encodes CASTPGTSGSADTQYF.

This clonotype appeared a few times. The CDR3 DNA reads as TGCGCCAGCAGGGGGTCTAGCACAGATACGCAGTATTTT. Translation: CASRGSSTDTQYF. This chain links TRBV5-1 with TRBJ2-3; D uncertain. From germline, CDR1 is SGHRS and CDR2 YFSETQ. This CDR3 is built from 13 residues. The germline V and J ends were trimmed by 5 bases and 0 bases, with 7 bases remaining between them.

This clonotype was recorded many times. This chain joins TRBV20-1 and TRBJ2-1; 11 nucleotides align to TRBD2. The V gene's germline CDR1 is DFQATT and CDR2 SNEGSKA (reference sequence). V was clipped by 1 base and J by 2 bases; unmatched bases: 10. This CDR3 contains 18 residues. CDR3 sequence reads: CSARATSGRSGTYNEQFF. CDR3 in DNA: TGCAGTGCTAGAGCCACTAGCGGGAGAAGTGGAACCTACAATGAGCAGTTCTTC.

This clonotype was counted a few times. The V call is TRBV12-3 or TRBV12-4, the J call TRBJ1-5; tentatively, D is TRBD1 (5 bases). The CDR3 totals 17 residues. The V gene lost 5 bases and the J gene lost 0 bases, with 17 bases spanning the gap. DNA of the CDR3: TGTGCCAGCAGTCCCCCGGGGCCCCAGTATAGCAATCAGCCCCAGCATTTT. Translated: CASSPPGPQYSNQPQHF.

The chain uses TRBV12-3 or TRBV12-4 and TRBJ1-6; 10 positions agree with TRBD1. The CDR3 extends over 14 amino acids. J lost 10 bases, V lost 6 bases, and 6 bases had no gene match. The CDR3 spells CASSFDRGRSPLHF. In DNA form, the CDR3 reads TGTGCCAGCAGCTTCGACAGGGGGCGGTCACCCCTCCACTTT.

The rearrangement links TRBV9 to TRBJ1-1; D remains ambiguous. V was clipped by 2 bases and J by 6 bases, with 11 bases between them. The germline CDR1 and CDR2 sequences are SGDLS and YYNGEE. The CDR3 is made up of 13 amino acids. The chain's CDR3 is CASSVDGYAEAFF. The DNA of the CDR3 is TGTGCCAGCAGCGTGGACGGTTACGCTGAAGCTTTCTTT.